This record looks at one T cell receptor beta chain sequence and its context. The sample belongs to a study of blood T cell repertoires in COVID-19. About the research overall: Samples of COVID-19 (acute and convalescent) were obtained from the United States, Italy and Spain. T cells, B-cell-depleted T cells, or PBMCs provided the cDNA or gDNA that served as material.

The CDR3 loop spans 17 amino acids. V shed 1 base, J shed 4 bases, and the junction held 5 bases outside the gene matches. From germline, CDR1 is MNHNS and CDR2 SASEGT. The authors' processing: Researchers report that nucleated cell counts were estimated from reference gene primer amplification. Sequencing was performed with immunoSEQ multiplex PCR; in TCRdb, only in-frame clones are kept and a portion is missing. V and J calls plus clone size are reproduced from that table; the DNA served to infer D and trimming. The sample contains 110,000 or so clones, 70% to 90% of which appear only once. This clonotype was sampled from a woman between 65 and 79 years old who had recovered from COVID-19. Sequencing used peripheral blood. The chain carries TRBV6-1 and TRBJ2-6, with 9 positions matching TRBD2. In DNA, the CDR3 is TGTGCCAGCAGTGAAGAGCGGGGGGCAGGAGGGGCCAACGTCCTGACTTTC. It translates to CASSEERGAGGANVLTF.